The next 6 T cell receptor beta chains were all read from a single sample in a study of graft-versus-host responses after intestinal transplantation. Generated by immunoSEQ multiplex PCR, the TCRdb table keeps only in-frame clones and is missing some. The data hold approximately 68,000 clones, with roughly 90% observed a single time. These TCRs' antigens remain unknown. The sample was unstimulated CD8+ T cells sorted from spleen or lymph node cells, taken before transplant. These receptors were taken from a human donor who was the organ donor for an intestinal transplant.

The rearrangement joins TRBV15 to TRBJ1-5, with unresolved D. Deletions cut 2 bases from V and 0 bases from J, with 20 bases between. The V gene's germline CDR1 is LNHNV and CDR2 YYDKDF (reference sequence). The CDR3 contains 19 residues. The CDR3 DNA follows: TGTGCCACCAGCAGAACCCCCCGCGGGGATACTGATAGCAATCAGCCCCAGCATTTT. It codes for CATSRTPRGDTDSNQPQHF.

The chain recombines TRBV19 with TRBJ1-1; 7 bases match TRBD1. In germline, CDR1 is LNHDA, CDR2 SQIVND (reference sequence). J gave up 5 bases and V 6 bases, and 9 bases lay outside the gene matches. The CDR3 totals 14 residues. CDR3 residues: CASRRKGGRTEAFF. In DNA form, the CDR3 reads TGTGCCAGTAGACGGAAAGGGGGCAGGACTGAAGCTTTCTTT.

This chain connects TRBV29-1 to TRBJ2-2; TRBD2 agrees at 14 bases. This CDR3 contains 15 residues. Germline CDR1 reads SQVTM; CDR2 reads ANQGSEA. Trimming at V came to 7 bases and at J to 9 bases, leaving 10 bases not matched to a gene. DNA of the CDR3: TGCAGCGGTCAGGGACTAGCGGGGGTGGGCAGGGAGCTGTTTTTT. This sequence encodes CSGQGLAGVGRELFF.

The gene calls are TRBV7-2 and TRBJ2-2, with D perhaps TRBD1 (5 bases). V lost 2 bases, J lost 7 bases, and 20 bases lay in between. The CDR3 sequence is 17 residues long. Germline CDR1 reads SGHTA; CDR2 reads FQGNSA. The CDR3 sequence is CASSLNVEGARNGELFF. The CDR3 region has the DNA TGTGCCAGCAGCTTAAACGTTGAAGGGGCCCGGAACGGGGAGCTGTTTTTT.

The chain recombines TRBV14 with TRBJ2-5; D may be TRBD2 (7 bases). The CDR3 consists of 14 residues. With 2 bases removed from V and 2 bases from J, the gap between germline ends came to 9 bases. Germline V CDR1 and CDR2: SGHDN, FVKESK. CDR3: CASSQRGAQETQYF. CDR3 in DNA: TGTGCCAGCAGCCAACGGGGGGCACAAGAGACCCAGTACTTC.

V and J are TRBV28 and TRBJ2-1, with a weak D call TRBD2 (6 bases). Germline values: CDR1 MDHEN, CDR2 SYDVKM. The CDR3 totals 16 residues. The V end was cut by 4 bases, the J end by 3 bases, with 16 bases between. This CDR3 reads CASSYGGTGGYNEQFF. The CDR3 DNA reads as TGTGCCAGCAGTTACGGAGGGACTGGCGGCTACAATGAGCAGTTCTTC.